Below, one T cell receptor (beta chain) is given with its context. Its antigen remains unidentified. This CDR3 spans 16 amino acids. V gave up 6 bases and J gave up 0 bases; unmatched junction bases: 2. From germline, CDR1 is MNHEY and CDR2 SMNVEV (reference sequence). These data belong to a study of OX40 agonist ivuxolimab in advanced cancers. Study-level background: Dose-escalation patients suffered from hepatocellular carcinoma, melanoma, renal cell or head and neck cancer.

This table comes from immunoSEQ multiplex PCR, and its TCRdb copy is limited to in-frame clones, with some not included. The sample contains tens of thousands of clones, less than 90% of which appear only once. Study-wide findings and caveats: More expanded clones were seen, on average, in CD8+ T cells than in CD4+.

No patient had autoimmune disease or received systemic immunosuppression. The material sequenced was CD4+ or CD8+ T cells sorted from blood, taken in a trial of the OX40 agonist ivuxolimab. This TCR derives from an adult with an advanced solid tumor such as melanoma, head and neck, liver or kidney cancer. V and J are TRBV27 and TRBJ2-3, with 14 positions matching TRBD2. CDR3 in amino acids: CASRRLAGGSTDTQYF. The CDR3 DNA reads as TGTGCCAGCAGACGACTAGCGGGGGGGAGCACAGATACGCAGTATTTT.